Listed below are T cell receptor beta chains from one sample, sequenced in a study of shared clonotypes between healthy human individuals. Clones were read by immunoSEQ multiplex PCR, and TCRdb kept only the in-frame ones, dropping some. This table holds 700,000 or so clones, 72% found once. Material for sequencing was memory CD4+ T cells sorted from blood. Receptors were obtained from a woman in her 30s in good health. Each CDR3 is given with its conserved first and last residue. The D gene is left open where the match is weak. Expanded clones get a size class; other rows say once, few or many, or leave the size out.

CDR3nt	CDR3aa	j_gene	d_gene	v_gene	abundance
TGTGCCTGGAGTGTAAACGCGGGGACCGGCGGCTACACCTTC	CAWSVNAGTGGYTF	TRBJ1-2	-	TRBV30	-
TGTGCCAGCAGTTTCCAGGTGAACACTGAAGCTTTCTTT	CASSFQVNTEAFF	TRBJ1-1	-	TRBV28	-
TGTGCCAGCAGTGCAATACGGGACAGAAGCTCCTACGAGCAGTACTTC	CASSAIRDRSSYEQYF	TRBJ2-7	TRBD1	TRBV2	-
TGTGCCAGCAGCCACTGGGGGGACAATCAGCCCCAGCATTTT	CASSHWGDNQPQHF	TRBJ1-5	-	TRBV11-2	-
TGCGCCAGCAGTCAAAAATCCACCCGGCCGGGACTAGCGGGCTCTGGGGCCAACGTCCTGACTTTC	CASSQKSTRPGLAGSGANVLTF	TRBJ2-6	TRBD2	TRBV23-1	-
TGTGCCAGCAGCTTGGCCTGGGGGGAGCAGTACTTC	CASSLAWGEQYF	TRBJ2-7	-	TRBV5-8	-
TGTGCCAGCGGAAAGACTGGCATAAGCTCCTACGAGCAGTACTTC	CASGKTGISSYEQYF	TRBJ2-7	-	TRBV4-2	-
TGTGCCAGCAGGCGATCGACAGTTACCTACGAGCAGTACTTC	CASRRSTVTYEQYF	TRBJ2-7	-	TRBV28	-
TGTGCCAGCTCACCTTTGGCGGATGAGCAGTACTTC	CASSPLADEQYF	TRBJ2-7	-	TRBV18	-
TGTGCCAGCAGCCCGGGTGGGGTTATCACTGAAGCTTTCTTT	CASSPGGVITEAFF	TRBJ1-1	-	TRBV16	few
TGCGCCAGCAGCATCGACAGTGGGTCCTACAATGAGCAGTTCTTC	CASSIDSGSYNEQFF	TRBJ2-1	-	TRBV5-1	few
TGTGCCAGCAGTATGGAACTAGCGGGACCTAGGGGGCAGTACTTC	CASSMELAGPRGQYF	TRBJ2-7	TRBD2	TRBV6-1	-
TGTGCCAGCAGCTCGACAGGGGGGACCGGGGAGCTGTTTTTT	CASSSTGGTGELFF	TRBJ2-2	TRBD1	TRBV11-3	-
TGTGCCAGCAGCGCGGACAGACAAGAGACCCAGTACTTC	CASSADRQETQYF	TRBJ2-5	-	TRBV5-8	-
TGTGCCAGCAGTTTAGGAACAGATACGCAGTATTTT	CASSLGTDTQYF	TRBJ2-3	-	TRBV28	-
TGTGCCAGCAGTCACAGGGTAGTCGGCGGGGAGACCCAGTACTTC	CASSHRVVGGETQYF	TRBJ2-5	-	TRBV28	-
TGCGCCAGCAGCTTGAGACCACGGGCAGGGACCAACTATGGCTACACCTTC	CASSLRPRAGTNYGYTF	TRBJ1-2	-	TRBV5-1	-
TGTGCCAGCAGCATGGGACTAGCGGGTTACACAGATACGCAGTATTTT	CASSMGLAGYTDTQYF	TRBJ2-3	TRBD2	TRBV11-2	-
TGTGCCAGCAGCTTGAGACCGGGGAACACTGAAGCTTTCTTT	CASSLRPGNTEAFF	TRBJ1-1	-	TRBV7-2	-
TGTGCCAGCAGCTTCGCCGGGGCGAACACCGGGGAGCTGTTTTTT	CASSFAGANTGELFF	TRBJ2-2	-	TRBV7-7	-
TGCGCCAGCATGGCCGGGAGAGTGGGTGAGACCCAGTACTTC	CASMAGRVGETQYF	TRBJ2-5	-	TRBV5-1	-
TGTGCCAGTCTGAAAGCGGGACGGGGCCCAGATACGCAGTATTTT	CASLKAGRGPDTQYF	TRBJ2-3	TRBD2	TRBV19	-
TGTGCCAGTAGTATAGATCGAGGGGGCATCAAAAACATTCAGTACTTC	CASSIDRGGIKNIQYF	TRBJ2-4	TRBD1	TRBV19	-
TGTGCCAGCAGTTCGAAAGACCTCTGGGACAGCAACTACGAGCAGTACTTC	CASSSKDLWDSNYEQYF	TRBJ2-7	TRBD1	TRBV28	-
TGTGCCAGCTCACCGGCACAGGGTGGCTACGAGCAGTACTTC	CASSPAQGGYEQYF	TRBJ2-7	-	TRBV18	-
TGTGCCAGCAGCGCTAGACAAGCGGCGCTAAGTGAGCAGTTCTTC	CASSARQAALSEQFF	TRBJ2-1	-	TRBV9	-